This T cell receptor (beta chain) derives from a study of T cell responses to AZD1222 COVID-19 vaccine. Study context: Investigators merged groups given second doses at roughly 4 or roughly 12 weeks.

General study points: Nearly half of the spike-specific TCRs reportedly recognize variant regions that carry no mutations. Among those given AZD1222, only five or six were seropositive at baseline.

Germline loops: CDR1 SGHVS, CDR2 FNYEAQ. The CDR3 length is 17 residues. V was clipped by 5 bases and J by 5 bases; unmatched bases: 13. A remark on this clone: Its antigen is unknown.

Profiling relied on immunoSEQ multiplex PCR, and the TCRdb table lists in-frame clones only, not all of them. Of 120,000 to 150,000 clones listed, approximately 91% are singletons. The V and J genes are TRBV7-6 and TRBJ2-2; TRBD2 aligns across 8 bases. Specimen: peripheral blood, collected on day 0 of AZD1222 vaccination. This receptor was obtained from an adult in good health. The CDR3, as DNA: TGTGCCAGCAGCCAAGATGTAGAAGCGGGAGATACCGGGGAGCTGTTTTTT. Protein sequence: CASSQDVEAGDTGELFF.